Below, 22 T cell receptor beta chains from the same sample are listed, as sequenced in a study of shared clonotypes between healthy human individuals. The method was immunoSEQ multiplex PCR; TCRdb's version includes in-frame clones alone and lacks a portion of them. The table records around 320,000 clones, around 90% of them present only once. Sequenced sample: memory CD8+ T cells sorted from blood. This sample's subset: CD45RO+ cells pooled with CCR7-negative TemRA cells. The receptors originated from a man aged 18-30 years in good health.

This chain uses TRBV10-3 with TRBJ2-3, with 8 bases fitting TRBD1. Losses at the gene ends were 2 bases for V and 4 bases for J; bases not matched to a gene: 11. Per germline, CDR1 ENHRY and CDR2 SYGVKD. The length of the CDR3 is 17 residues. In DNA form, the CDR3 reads TGTGCCATCAGTGAGGGATTTGGAGGACAGGGACCAGATACGCAGTATTTT. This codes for CAISEGFGGQGPDTQYF.

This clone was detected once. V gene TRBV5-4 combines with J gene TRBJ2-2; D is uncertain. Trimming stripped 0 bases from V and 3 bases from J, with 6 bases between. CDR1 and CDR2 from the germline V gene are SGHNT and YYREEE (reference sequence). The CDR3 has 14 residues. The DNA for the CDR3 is TGTGCCAGCAGCTTGGCTCTGTACACCGGGGAGCTGTTTTTT. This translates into CASSLALYTGELFF.

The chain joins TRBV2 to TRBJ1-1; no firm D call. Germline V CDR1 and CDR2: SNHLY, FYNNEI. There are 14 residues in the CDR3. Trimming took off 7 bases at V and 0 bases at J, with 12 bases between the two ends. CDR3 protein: CASIEDTLNTEAFF. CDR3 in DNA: TGTGCCAGCATCGAAGACACACTGAACACTGAAGCTTTCTTT.

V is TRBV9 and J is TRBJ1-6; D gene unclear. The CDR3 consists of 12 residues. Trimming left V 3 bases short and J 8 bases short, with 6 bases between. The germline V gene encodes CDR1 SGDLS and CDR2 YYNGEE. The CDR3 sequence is CASSASDSPLHF. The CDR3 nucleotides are TGTGCCAGCAGCGCCAGTGATTCACCCCTCCACTTT.

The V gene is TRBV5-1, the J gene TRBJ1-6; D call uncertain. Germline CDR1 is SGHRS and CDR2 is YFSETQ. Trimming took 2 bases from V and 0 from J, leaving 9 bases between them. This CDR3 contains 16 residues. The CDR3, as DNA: TGCGCCAGCAGCTTAACGGCGAGCTCCTATAATTCACCCCTCCACTTT. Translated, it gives CASSLTASSYNSPLHF.

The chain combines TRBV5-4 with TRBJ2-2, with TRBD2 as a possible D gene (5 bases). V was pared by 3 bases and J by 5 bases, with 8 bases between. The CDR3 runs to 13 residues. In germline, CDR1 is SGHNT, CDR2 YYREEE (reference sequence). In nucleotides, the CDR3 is TGTGCCAGCAGCTGGACGGGGACCGGGGAGCTGTTTTTT. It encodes CASSWTGTGELFF.

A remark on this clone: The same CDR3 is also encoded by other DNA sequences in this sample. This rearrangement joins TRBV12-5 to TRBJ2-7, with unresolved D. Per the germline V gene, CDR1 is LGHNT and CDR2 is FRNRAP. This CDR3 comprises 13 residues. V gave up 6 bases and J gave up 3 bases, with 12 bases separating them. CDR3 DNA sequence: TGTGCTAGTGGCCGCGACCTAGGCTACGAGCAGTACTTC. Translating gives CASGRDLGYEQYF.

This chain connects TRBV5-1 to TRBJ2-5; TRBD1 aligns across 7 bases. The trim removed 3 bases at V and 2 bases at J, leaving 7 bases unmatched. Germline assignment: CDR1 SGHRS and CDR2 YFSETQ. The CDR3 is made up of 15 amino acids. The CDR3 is CASSSGPGQQETQYF. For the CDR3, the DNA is TGCGCCAGCAGCTCCGGACCGGGACAGCAAGAGACCCAGTACTTC.

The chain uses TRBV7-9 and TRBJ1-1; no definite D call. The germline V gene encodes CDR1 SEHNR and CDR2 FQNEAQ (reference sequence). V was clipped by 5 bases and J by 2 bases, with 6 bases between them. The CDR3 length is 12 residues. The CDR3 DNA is TGTGCCAGCAGCCGGGTCAACACTGAAGCTTTCTTT. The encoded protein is CASSRVNTEAFF.

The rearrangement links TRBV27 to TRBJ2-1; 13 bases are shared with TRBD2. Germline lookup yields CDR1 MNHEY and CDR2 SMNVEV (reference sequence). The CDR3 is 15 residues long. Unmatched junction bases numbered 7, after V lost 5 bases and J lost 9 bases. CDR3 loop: CASSPRGLAGLEQFF. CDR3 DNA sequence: TGTGCCAGCAGTCCCCGGGGACTAGCGGGACTTGAGCAGTTCTTC.

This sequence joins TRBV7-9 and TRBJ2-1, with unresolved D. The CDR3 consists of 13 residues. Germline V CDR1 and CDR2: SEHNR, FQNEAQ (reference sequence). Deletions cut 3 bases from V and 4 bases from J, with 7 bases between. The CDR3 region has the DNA TGTGCCAGCAGCTTTACAGCTTACAATGAGCAGTTCTTC. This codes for CASSFTAYNEQFF.

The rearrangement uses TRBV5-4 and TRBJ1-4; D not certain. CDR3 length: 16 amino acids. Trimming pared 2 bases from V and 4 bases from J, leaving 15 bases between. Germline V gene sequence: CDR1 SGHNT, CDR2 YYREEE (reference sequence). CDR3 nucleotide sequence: TGTGCCAGCAGCTTTAAGACCCAAACTTATAATGAAAAACTGTTTTTT. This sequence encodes CASSFKTQTYNEKLFF.

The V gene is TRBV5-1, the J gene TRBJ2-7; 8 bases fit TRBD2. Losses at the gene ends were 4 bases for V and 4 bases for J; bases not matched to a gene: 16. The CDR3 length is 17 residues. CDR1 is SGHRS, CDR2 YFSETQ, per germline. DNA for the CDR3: TGCGCCAGCAGCCATAAAACCGGGACTAGTGGGACGTACGAGCAGTACTTC. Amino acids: CASSHKTGTSGTYEQYF.

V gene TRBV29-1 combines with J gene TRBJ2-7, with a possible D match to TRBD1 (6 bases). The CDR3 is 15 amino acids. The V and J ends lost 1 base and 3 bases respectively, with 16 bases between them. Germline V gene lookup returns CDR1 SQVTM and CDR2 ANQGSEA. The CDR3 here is CSVEARLDSSYEQYF. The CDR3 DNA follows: TGCAGCGTTGAAGCTCGGCTGGACAGTAGCTACGAGCAGTACTTC.

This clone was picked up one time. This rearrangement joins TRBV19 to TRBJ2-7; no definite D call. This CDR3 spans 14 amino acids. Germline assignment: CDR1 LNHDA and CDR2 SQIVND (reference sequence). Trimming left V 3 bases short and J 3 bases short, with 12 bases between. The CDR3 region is CASSIGQVGYEQYF. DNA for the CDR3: TGTGCCAGTAGTATTGGGCAGGTCGGCTACGAGCAGTACTTC.

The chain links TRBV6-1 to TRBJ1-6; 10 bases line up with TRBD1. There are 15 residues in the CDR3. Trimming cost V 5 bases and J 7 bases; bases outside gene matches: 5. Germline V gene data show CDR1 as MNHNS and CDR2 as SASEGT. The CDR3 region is CASSRQGAGNSPLHF. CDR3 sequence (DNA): TGTGCCAGCAGTAGACAGGGGGCAGGCAATTCACCCCTCCACTTT.

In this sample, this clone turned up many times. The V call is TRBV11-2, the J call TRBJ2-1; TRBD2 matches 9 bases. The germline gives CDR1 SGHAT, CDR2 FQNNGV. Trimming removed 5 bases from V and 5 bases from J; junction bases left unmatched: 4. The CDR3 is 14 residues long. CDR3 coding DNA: TGTGCCAGCAGCCTGGTAGCGGGGGACAATGAGCAGTTCTTC. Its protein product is CASSLVAGDNEQFF.

The DNA for the CDR3 is TGTGCCAGCTCACCCCTCTGGGGTGAGAGCACAGATACGCAGTATTTT. Translation: CASSPLWGESTDTQYF. The genes are TRBV18 and TRBJ2-3; no reliable D call. Germline assignment: CDR1 KGHSH and CDR2 LQKENI. Deletions cut 3 bases from V and 0 bases from J, with 13 bases between. The CDR3 runs to 16 residues.

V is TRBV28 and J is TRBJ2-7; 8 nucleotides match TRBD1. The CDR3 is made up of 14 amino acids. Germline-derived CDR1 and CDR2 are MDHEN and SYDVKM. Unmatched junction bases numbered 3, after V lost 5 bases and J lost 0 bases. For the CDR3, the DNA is TGTGCCAGCAGTACAGGGGGTCTCTCCTACGAGCAGTACTTC. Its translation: CASSTGGLSYEQYF.

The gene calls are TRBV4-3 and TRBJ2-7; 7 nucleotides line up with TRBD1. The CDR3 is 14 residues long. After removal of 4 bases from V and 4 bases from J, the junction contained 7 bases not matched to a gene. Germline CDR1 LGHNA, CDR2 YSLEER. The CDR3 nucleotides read TGCGCCAGCAGCCCCGGGTCAGGGGGTTACGAGCAGTACTTC. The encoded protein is CASSPGSGGYEQYF.

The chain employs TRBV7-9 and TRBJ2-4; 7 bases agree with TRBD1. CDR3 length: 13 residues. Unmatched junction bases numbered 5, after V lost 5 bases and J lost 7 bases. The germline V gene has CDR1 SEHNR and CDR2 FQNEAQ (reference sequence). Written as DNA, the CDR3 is TGTGCCAGCAGCGGGAAGGGACAGAACATTCAGTACTTC. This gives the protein CASSGKGQNIQYF. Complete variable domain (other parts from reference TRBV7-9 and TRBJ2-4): DTGVSQNPRHKITKRGQNVTFRCDPISEHNRLYWYRQTLGQGPEFLTYFQNEAQLEKSRLLSDRFSAERPKGSFSTLEIQRTEQGDSAMYLCASSGKGQNIQYFGAGTRLSVL.

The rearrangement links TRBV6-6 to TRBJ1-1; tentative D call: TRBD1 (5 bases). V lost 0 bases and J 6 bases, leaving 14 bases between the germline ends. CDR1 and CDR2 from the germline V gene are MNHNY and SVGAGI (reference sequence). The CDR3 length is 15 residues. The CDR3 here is CASSYSLRVYAEAFF. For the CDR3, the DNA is TGTGCCAGCAGTTACTCTCTCAGGGTATACGCTGAAGCTTTCTTT.